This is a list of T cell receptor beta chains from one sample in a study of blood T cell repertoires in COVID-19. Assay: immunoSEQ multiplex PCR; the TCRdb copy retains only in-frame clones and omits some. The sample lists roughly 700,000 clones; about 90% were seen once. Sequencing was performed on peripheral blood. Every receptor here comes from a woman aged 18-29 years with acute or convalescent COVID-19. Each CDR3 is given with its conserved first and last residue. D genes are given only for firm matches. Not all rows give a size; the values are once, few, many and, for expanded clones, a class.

TGTGCTAGTGGTTTGGTATTCTGGGGGCAAAACACTGAAGCTTTCTTT CASGLVFWGQNTEAFF NA TRBJ1-1 NA TRBV12-5
TGTGCCATCAGTGAGTCCAGGTTTCAGGGCTACACCTTC CAISESRFQGYTF NA TRBJ1-2 NA TRBV10-3
TGTGCCAGCAGCGTAGCGGGGAACACTGAAGCTTTCTTT CASSVAGNTEAFF NA TRBJ1-1 NA TRBV9
TGTGCCAGCAGACCCCAGGCGGGTAATGAAAAACTGTTTTTT CASRPQAGNEKLFF NA TRBJ1-4 NA TRBV5-6
TGTGCCAGCAGCTCGGGACAGGTTTTAGGGGAAAAACTGTTTTTT CASSSGQVLGEKLFF NA TRBJ1-4 TRBD1 TRBV7-9
TGTGCCAGCAGCTCCGTCCTCCGGGACAGGGTGTACAATGAGCAGTTCTTC CASSSVLRDRVYNEQFF once TRBJ2-1 TRBD1 TRBV11-2
TGTGCCAGCAGTTTAGCCGGACAGGGGGGCAATCAGCCCCAGCATTTT CASSLAGQGGNQPQHF NA TRBJ1-5 TRBD1 TRBV6-5
TGTGCCAGCAGCGACGGGACAGGGGGAATTATAGGCAATCAGCCCCAGCATTTT CASSDGTGGIIGNQPQHF NA TRBJ1-5 TRBD1 TRBV7-6
TGTGCCAGCTCACCGGGGCAGGGATTCACTGAAGCTTTCTTT CASSPGQGFTEAFF NA TRBJ1-1 NA TRBV18
TGTGCCAGCAGCGCGAGCACTGAGCAGTTCTTC CASSASTEQFF NA TRBJ2-1 NA TRBV9
TGCAGCGCTGGTTCGGGATCGGGCTCTGGAAACACCATATATTTT CSAGSGSGSGNTIYF NA TRBJ1-3 NA TRBV29-1
TGTGCCAGCAGCAAACCGGGACTAGCGGGCTCCTACGAGCAGTACTTC CASSKPGLAGSYEQYF NA TRBJ2-7 TRBD2 TRBV5-8
TGTGCCAGTAGGGCTAGCGGGGGCAATGAGCAGTTCTTC CASRASGGNEQFF NA TRBJ2-1 TRBD2 TRBV19
TGCGCCAGCAGCCCACAGGTTTCCTACGAGCAGTACTTC CASSPQVSYEQYF NA TRBJ2-7 NA TRBV5-1
TGTGCCAGCGGTGGGGCCAGGGGGTACAACAATGAGCAGTTCTTC CASGGARGYNNEQFF NA TRBJ2-1 TRBD1 TRBV7-6
TGTGCCAGCTCACCACCAAGGGAGGGGCGAGTGTTCACTGAAGCTTTCTTT CASSPPREGRVFTEAFF NA TRBJ1-1 NA TRBV18
TGTGCCAGCAGTTACATCGGGACAGAGACAGATACGCAGTATTTT CASSYIGTETDTQYF NA TRBJ2-3 TRBD1 TRBV6-5
TGTGCCAGCAAGAGGGGCAGGGGGTCGGGAGAGCAGTACTTC CASKRGRGSGEQYF once TRBJ2-7 TRBD1 TRBV11-2
TGTGCCAGCAGCCATGGGCTAGCTTTCGGCAATGAGCAGTTCTTC CASSHGLAFGNEQFF NA TRBJ2-1 NA TRBV14
TGTGCCATCAGTGAGACCCGCCTAGCGGGGGAGGCGACAGATACGCAGTATTTT CAISETRLAGEATDTQYF NA TRBJ2-3 TRBD2 TRBV10-3
TGTGCCAGCAGCGTAGACTCTAACTATGGCTACACCTTC CASSVDSNYGYTF NA TRBJ1-2 NA TRBV9
TGCAGTGCTAGAGAGGGGCGGGAGCAGTACTTC CSAREGREQYF NA TRBJ2-7 NA TRBV20-1
TGTGCCAGCAGTGAAGGTTCAGGGGAGGGGTATGGCTACACCTTC CASSEGSGEGYGYTF NA TRBJ1-2 NA TRBV6-1
TGCAGCGCCTTACAGGGGGCCAATGAGCAGTTCTTC CSALQGANEQFF once TRBJ2-1 TRBD1 TRBV29-1
TGTGCCAGCAGCCAAGGGGGAGGGAATAATTCACCCCTCCACTTT CASSQGGGNNSPLHF once TRBJ1-6 NA TRBV14
TGTGCCAGCACAGGACAAGGGGTTGAAAAACTGTTTTTT CASTGQGVEKLFF few TRBJ1-4 NA TRBV25-1
TGTGCCAGCAGCTCCGGGACTAGCTCCTACAATGAGCAGTTCTTC CASSSGTSSYNEQFF NA TRBJ2-1 TRBD2 TRBV5-4
TGTGCCTGGAGTGGCGAGGGAGAGACCCAGTACTTC CAWSGEGETQYF NA TRBJ2-5 NA TRBV30
TGCGCCAGCAGCCAGGTTAAGAACACTGAAGCTTTCTTT CASSQVKNTEAFF NA TRBJ1-1 NA TRBV5-1
TGCGCCAGCAGCCAAGACGCGGGGGGGCTGGGCTCCTATAATTCACCCCTCCACTTT CASSQDAGGLGSYNSPLHF NA TRBJ1-6 NA TRBV4-3
TGTGCCACCAGTGATCGCGGACAGGGGTGGAACACCGGGGAGCTGTTTTTT CATSDRGQGWNTGELFF NA TRBJ2-2 TRBD1 TRBV24-1
TGCGCCAGCAGCACCGGACAGGGGGGCTACGAGCAGTACTTC CASSTGQGGYEQYF NA TRBJ2-7 TRBD1 TRBV5-1
TGTGCCAGCAGCTTACCGCCGGGACTAGCAGGAGATACGCAGTATTTT CASSLPPGLAGDTQYF NA TRBJ2-3 TRBD2 TRBV7-6
TGTGCCAGCAGCAACGATCCCACCTCGGCGCAGTATTTT CASSNDPTSAQYF NA TRBJ2-3 NA TRBV7-2
TGTGCCAGCAGCTTAGCGTGGGGCCCCAACATTCAGTACTTC CASSLAWGPNIQYF NA TRBJ2-4 NA TRBV7-2
TGTGCCAGCAGCTGGGGACTTCCCAATGAGCAGTTCTTC CASSWGLPNEQFF NA TRBJ2-1 NA TRBV7-8
TGTGCCATCAGTGAGCCGGTTAATGAAAAACTGTTTTTT CAISEPVNEKLFF few TRBJ1-4 NA TRBV10-3
TGCGCCAGCAGCCTCTGGGAGCTGTACAATGAGCAGTTCTTC CASSLWELYNEQFF NA TRBJ2-1 NA TRBV4-1
TGTGCCAGCAGCTATGACAGTGTAGACACTGAAGCTTTCTTT CASSYDSVDTEAFF NA TRBJ1-1 NA TRBV9
TGCGCCAGCAGCTTGGCCGACGGGTACTATGGCTACACCTTC CASSLADGYYGYTF NA TRBJ1-2 NA TRBV5-1
TGTGCCTGGATAAACAGGGGAACGGGCCCTGAAGCTTTCTTT CAWINRGTGPEAFF NA TRBJ1-1 TRBD1 TRBV30
TGCGCCAGCAGCAGCAGGACTAGCGGGTACCCCCCTAGCTCCTACAATGAGCAGTTCTTC CASSSRTSGYPPSSYNEQFF NA TRBJ2-1 TRBD2 TRBV5-1
TGCGCCAGCAGCTTGGTCGGTAGTGCTAATGAAAAACTGTTTTTT CASSLVGSANEKLFF NA TRBJ1-4 NA TRBV5-1
TGTGCCAGCAGGGCCGGGACAGGGGCTGGAAACACCATATATTTT CASRAGTGAGNTIYF NA TRBJ1-3 TRBD1 TRBV9
TGTGCCAGCAGCTTCGCAGAAGTATATGGCTACACCTTC CASSFAEVYGYTF NA TRBJ1-2 NA TRBV7-9
TGTGCCAGCAGTGAAGGGCCAGGGGTCTATGGCTACACCTTC CASSEGPGVYGYTF once TRBJ1-2 NA TRBV6-1